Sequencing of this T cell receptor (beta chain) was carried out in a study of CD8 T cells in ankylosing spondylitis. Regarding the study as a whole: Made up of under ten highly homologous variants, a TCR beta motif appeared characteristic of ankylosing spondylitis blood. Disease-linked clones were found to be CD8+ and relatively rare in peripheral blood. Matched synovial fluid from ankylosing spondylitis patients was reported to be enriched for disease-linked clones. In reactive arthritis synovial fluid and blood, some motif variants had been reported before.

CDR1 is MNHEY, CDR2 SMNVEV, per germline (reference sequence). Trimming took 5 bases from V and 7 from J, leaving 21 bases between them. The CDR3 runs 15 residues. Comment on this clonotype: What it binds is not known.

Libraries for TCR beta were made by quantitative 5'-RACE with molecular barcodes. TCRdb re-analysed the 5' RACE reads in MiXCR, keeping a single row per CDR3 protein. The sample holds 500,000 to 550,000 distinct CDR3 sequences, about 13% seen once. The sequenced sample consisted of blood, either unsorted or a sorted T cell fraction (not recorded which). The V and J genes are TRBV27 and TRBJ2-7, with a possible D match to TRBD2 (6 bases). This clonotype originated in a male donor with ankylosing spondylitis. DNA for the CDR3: TGTGCCAGCAGTCCGATGGGACGGACTACTCGGGAGCAGTACGTC. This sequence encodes CASSPMGRTTREQYV.